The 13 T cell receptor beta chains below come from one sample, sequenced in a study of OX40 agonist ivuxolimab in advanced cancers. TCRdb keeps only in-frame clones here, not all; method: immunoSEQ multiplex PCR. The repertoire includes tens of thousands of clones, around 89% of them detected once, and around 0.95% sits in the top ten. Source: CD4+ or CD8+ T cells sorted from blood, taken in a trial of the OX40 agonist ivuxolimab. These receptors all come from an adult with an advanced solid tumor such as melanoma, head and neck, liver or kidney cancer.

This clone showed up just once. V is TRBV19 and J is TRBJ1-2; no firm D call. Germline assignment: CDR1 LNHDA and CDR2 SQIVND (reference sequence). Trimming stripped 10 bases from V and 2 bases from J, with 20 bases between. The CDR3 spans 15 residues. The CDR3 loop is CATVPGTLRNYGYTF. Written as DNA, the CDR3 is TGTGCCACCGTCCCAGGAACACTTCGGAACTATGGCTACACCTTC.

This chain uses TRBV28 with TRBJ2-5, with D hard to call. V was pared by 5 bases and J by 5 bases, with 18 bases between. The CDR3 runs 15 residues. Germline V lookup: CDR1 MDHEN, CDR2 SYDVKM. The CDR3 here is CASSPQLLGRETQYF. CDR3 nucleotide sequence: TGTGCCAGCAGTCCGCAACTGCTAGGGCGGGAGACCCAGTACTTC.

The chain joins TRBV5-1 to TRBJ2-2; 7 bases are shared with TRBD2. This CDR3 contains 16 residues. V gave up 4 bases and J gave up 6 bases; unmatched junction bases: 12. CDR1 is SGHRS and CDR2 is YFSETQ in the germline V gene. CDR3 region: CASSRGASGGSGELFF. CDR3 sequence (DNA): TGCGCCAGCAGCCGAGGGGCTAGCGGAGGGTCCGGGGAGCTGTTTTTT. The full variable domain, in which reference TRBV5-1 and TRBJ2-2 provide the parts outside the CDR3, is KAGVTQTPRYLIKTRGQQVTLSCSPISGHRSVSWYQQTPGQGLQFLFEYFSETQRNKGNFPGRFSGRQFSNSRSEMNVSTLELGDSALYLCASSRGASGGSGELFFGEGSRLTVL.

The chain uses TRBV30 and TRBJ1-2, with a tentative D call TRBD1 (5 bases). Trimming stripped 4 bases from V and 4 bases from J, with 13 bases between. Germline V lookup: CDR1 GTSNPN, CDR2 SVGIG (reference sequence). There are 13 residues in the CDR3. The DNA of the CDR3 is TGTGCCTGGAACCGCGACAGACCCTATGGCTACACCTTC. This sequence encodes CAWNRDRPYGYTF.

The CDR3 DNA sequence: TGTGCCAGCTCACCACTCCGTCAACTGAGCACTGAAGCTTTCTTT. This translates into CASSPLRQLSTEAFF. The chain links TRBV18 to TRBJ1-1; no reliable D call. Germline lookup yields CDR1 KGHSH and CDR2 LQKENI. The V end lost 1 base, the J end lost 4 bases, and 13 bases lay between the germline ends. The CDR3 is 15 residues long.

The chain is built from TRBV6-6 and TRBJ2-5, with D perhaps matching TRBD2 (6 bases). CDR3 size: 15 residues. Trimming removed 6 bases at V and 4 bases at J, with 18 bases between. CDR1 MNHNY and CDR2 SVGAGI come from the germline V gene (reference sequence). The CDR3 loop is CASSSLWGRTETQYF. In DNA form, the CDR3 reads TGTGCCAGCAGCTCCCTTTGGGGGAGGACAGAGACCCAGTACTTC.

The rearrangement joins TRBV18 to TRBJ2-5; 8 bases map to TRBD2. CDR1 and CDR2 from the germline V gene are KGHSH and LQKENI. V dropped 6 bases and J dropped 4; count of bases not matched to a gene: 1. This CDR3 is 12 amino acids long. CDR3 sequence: CASSSGGETQYF. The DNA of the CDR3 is TGTGCCAGCTCGAGCGGGGGAGAGACCCAGTACTTC.

CDR3 nucleotide sequence: TGTGCCTGGAGGTTGACAGGCAGCAATCAGCCCCAGCATTTT. The encoded protein is CAWRLTGSNQPQHF. V gene TRBV30 combines with J gene TRBJ1-5; TRBD1 might be the D (6 bases). The germline V gene encodes CDR1 GTSNPN and CDR2 SVGIG (reference sequence). V was pared by 3 bases and J by 1 base, with 10 bases between. The CDR3 is made up of 14 amino acids.

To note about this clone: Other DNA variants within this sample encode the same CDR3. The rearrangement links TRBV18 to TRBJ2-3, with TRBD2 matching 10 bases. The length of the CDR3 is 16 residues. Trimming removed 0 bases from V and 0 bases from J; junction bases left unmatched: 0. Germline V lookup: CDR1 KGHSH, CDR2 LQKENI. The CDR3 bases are TGTGCCAGCTCACCACCTAGCGGGAGGAGCACAGATACGCAGTATTTT. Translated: CASSPPSGRSTDTQYF.

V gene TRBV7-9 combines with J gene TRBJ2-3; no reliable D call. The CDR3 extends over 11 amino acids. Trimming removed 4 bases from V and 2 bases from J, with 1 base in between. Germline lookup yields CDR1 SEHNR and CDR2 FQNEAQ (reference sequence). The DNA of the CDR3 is TGTGCCAGCAGCTCCACAGATACGCAGTATTTT. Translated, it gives CASSSTDTQYF.

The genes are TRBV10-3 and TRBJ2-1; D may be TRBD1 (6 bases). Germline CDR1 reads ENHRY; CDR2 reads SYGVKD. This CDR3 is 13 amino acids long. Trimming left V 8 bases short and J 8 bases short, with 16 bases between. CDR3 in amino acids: CAIGLEQGDEQFF. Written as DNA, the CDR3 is TGTGCCATCGGATTAGAACAGGGCGATGAGCAGTTCTTC.

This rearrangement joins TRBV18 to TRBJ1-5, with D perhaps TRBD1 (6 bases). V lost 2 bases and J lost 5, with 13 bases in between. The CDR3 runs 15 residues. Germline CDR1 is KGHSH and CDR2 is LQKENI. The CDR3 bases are TGTGCCAGCTCACCAGGGACACCAACGGATCAGCCCCAGCATTTT. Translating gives CASSPGTPTDQPQHF.

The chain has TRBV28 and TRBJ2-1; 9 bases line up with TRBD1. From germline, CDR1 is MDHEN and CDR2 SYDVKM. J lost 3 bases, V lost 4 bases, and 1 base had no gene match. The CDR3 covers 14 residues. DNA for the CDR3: TGTGCCAGCAGTTCGACAGGGGGCTACAATGAGCAGTTCTTC. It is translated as CASSSTGGYNEQFF.